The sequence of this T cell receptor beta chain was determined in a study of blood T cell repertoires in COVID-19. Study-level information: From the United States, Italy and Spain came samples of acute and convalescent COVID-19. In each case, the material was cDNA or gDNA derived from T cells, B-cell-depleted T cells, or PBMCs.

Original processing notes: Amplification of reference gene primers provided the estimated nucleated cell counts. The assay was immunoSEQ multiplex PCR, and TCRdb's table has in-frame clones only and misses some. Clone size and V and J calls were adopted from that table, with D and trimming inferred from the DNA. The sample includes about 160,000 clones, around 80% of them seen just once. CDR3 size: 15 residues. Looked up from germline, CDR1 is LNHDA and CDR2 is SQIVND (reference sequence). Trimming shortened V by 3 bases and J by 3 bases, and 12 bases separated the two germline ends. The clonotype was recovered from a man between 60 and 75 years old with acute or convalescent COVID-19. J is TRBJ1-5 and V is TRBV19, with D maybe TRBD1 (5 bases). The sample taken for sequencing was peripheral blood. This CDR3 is CASSIARGLNQPQHF. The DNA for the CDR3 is TGTGCCAGTAGTATCGCAAGGGGTCTCAATCAGCCCCAGCATTTT.